The present T cell receptor beta chain was sequenced within a study of response to subunit inactivated influenza vaccine. Study-wide points: Seasonal influenza vaccination, on each occasion, was suggested by the authors to recruit few new T cells.

This clonotype showed up just a few times. Its specificity is unknown. TCRdb passed the RT-PCR reads through MiXCR, listing each CDR3 protein once. The sample consists of over 750,000 distinct CDR3 sequences, 21% of them appearing once. Source: PBMCs from blood, taken about 5 days after vaccination. This TCR was sampled from a man in his fifties or sixties who received an inactivated influenza vaccine.

CDR3 loop: CATSRKAKAEAFF. CDR3 nucleotides: TGTGCCACCAGCAGGAAGGCAAAGGCTGAAGCTTTCTTT. The genes are TRBV15 and TRBJ1-1; no clear D. CDR1 and CDR2 from the germline V gene are LNHNV and YYDKDF (reference sequence). Trimming removed 3 bases at V and 6 bases at J, with 11 bases between. This CDR3 has 13 amino acids.